This entry lists 21 T cell receptor beta chains sequenced from one sample in a study of metastatic and nonmetastatic thyroid tumors (dated by TCRdb to 2018 to 2020). No treatment had been received by any patient before thyroid surgery. The method behind the library was PCR. TCRdb names Illumina HiSeq 4000 as the instrument used. The public reads were reanalyzed by TCRdb: fastp trimming at Q25, MiXCR alignment, in-frame beta chains only. The table for this sample lists around 30,000 clones; about 22% of them were counted only once. The top ten constitute about 2.4% of the sample. The sequenced sample consisted of blood. These receptor sequences come from a female donor with papillary thyroid cancer or a benign thyroid nodule (not recorded which). Some clones in this sample may be carry-over from other donors' samples.

The chain is built from TRBV11-3 and TRBJ1-3; perhaps TRBD1 as D (5 bases). Deletions cut 5 bases from V and 8 bases from J, with 19 bases between. Germline V gene lookup returns CDR1 SGHNT and CDR2 YENEEA. This CDR3 comprises 15 residues. The CDR3 sequence is CASSRTRPGGDTIYF. The CDR3 nucleotides read TGTGCCAGCAGCCGTACCCGGCCCGGGGGAGACACCATATATTTT. The complete variable domain, with remaining parts taken from reference TRBV11-3 and TRBJ1-3, reads EAGVVQSPRYKIIEKKQPVAFWCNPISGHNTLYWYLQNLGQGPELLIRYENEEAVDDSQLPKDRFSAERLKGVDSTLKIQPAELGDSAVYLCASSRTRPGGDTIYFGEGSWLTVV.

Ten or more counts support this clone. The chain recombines TRBV6-5 with TRBJ2-1; no clear D. The V gene lost 0 bases and the J gene lost 4 bases, with 13 bases spanning the gap. Germline assignment: CDR1 MNHEY and CDR2 SVGAGI. This CDR3 comprises 16 residues. The CDR3 coding sequence is TGTGCCAGCAGTTACTCGACGGCGGTAGGGTACAATGAGCAGTTCTTC. This codes for CASSYSTAVGYNEQFF.

The chain employs TRBV7-9 and TRBJ2-2; 7 bases map to TRBD1. Germline V gene lookup returns CDR1 SEHNR and CDR2 FQNEAQ (reference sequence). This CDR3 is built from 15 residues. The V segment lost 6 bases and the J segment 4 bases; nucleotides outside the gene matches: 8. CDR3 sequence: CASRPGQAGTGELFF. The CDR3 DNA reads as TGTGCCAGCAGGCCAGGACAGGCGGGCACCGGGGAGCTGTTTTTT.

This clone appeared many times. This chain joins TRBV12-3 or TRBV12-4 and TRBJ2-2; the match to TRBD1 covers 12 bases. The junction had 6 bases not matched to a gene; V was cut back by 6 bases and J by 4 bases. This CDR3 region has 16 residues. This chain's CDR3 is CASSRGQGAVTGELFF. The CDR3 DNA follows: TGTGCCAGCAGCCGGGGACAGGGGGCGGTCACCGGGGAGCTGTTTTTT.

This clone came up many times. The chain joins TRBV2 to TRBJ1-2; 8 bases match TRBD1. The CDR3 has 15 amino acids. With 5 bases clipped from V and 5 bases from J, the junction kept 10 bases outside the gene matches. Germline lookup yields CDR1 SNHLY and CDR2 FYNNEI. The DNA for the CDR3 is TGTGCCAGCAGTCCCAGGGGGCGGTTGGTGTATGGCTACACCTTC. Encoded protein: CASSPRGRLVYGYTF.

For this clone: It may be a read error: a sequence one base away is much more abundant. This chain links TRBV4-2 with TRBJ2-6; TRBD1 aligns across 7 bases. Trimming removed 0 bases from V and 0 bases from J; junction bases left unmatched: 14. Per germline, CDR1 LGHNA and CDR2 YNFKEQ. The CDR3 extends over 21 amino acids. Written as DNA, the CDR3 is TGTGCCAGCAGCCAAGATTCAATAGGGACAGTGGCTAGCTCTGGGGCCAACGTCCTGACTTTC. Protein product: CASSQDSIGTVASSGANVLTF.

This clone was observed many times. V usage is TRBV5-6 and J usage is TRBJ2-7; D is uncertain. The V gene's germline CDR1 is SGHDT and CDR2 YYEEEE. The CDR3 contains 11 residues. Deletions cut 1 base from V and 5 bases from J, with 4 bases between. CDR3 in DNA: TGTGCCAGCAGCTTGTGGAACGAGCAGTACTTC. Protein product: CASSLWNEQYF.

The chain carries TRBV7-8 and TRBJ1-1; D is unresolved. Germline-derived CDR1 and CDR2 are SGHVS and FQNEAQ. The V gene lost 6 bases and the J gene lost 2 bases, with 10 bases spanning the gap. The CDR3 contains 13 residues. CDR3 region: CASSVVANTEAFF. The CDR3 DNA sequence: TGTGCCAGCAGTGTCGTAGCCAACACTGAAGCTTTCTTT.

This clone was detected ten times or more. V and J are TRBV6-4 and TRBJ1-1; 8 positions agree with TRBD1. Germline V lookup: CDR1 MRHNA, CDR2 SNTAGT. With 4 bases clipped from V and 3 bases from J, the junction kept 7 bases outside the gene matches. The length of the CDR3 is 15 residues. Written as DNA, the CDR3 is TGTGCCAGCAGTGGGGGCAGGGGGCGAGACACTGAAGCTTTCTTT. Amino acid sequence: CASSGGRGRDTEAFF.

This clone was observed at least ten times. As DNA, the CDR3 is TGTGCCAGCATGTCGGACAGGCTGAACACTGAAGCTTTCTTT. This encodes CASMSDRLNTEAFF. V and J are TRBV2 and TRBJ1-1; 7 bases line up with TRBD1. The junction had 5 bases not matched to a gene; V was cut back by 7 bases and J by 0 bases. Germline V lookup: CDR1 SNHLY, CDR2 FYNNEI. This CDR3 has 14 amino acids.

This clone has a count of ten or more. V is TRBV6-1 and J is TRBJ2-6, with D hard to call. V dropped 1 base and J dropped 0 bases, with 4 bases sitting between them. The CDR3 loop spans 15 amino acids. Germline loops: CDR1 MNHNS, CDR2 SASEGT. The CDR3 DNA reads TGTGCCAGCAGTGAAGGGAGCTCTGGGGCCAACGTCCTGACTTTC. It encodes CASSEGSSGANVLTF.

Only a few counts were recorded for this clone. A much larger clone is a single base away; this may be a read error. The CDR3 does not end in the conserved phenylalanine or tryptophan, so this is likely a read error. The V and J genes are TRBV11-1 and TRBJ2-1, with 10 positions matching TRBD2. The V and J ends lost 5 bases and 4 bases, in that order; junction bases with no gene match: 11. Germline CDR1 and CDR2: SGHAT and FQDESV (reference sequence). The CDR3 loop spans 17 amino acids. CDR3 nucleotides: TGTGCCAGCAGCACCTTCCTAGGGACTAGCGATTACAATGAGCAGTTCCTC. It yields the protein CASSTFLGTSDYNEQFL.

This clone was detected ten times or more. The genes are TRBV29-1 and TRBJ1-3; tentatively, D is TRBD1 (6 bases). Germline V CDR1 and CDR2: SQVTM, ANQGSEA. The germline V and J ends were trimmed by 5 bases and 3 bases, with 11 bases remaining between them. The CDR3 totals 13 residues. The CDR3 here is CSVNPTGGNTIYF. The CDR3 bases are TGCAGCGTTAACCCGACAGGTGGAAACACCATATATTTT.

This clone was detected many times. This chain joins TRBV5-4 and TRBJ2-1, with TRBD1 identical over 7 bases. Per germline, CDR1 SGHNT and CDR2 YYREEE (reference sequence). V shed 1 base and J 6 bases; nucleotides not matched to a gene: 1. This CDR3 spans 13 amino acids. The DNA for the CDR3 is TGTGCCAGCAGCTTGACAGGGGCCAATGAGCAGTTCTTC. This encodes CASSLTGANEQFF.

The V gene is TRBV5-1, the J gene TRBJ2-1; 13 nucleotides match TRBD2. Germline trimming cut 4 bases from V and 6 bases from J; bases unmatched to any gene: 7. The length of the CDR3 is 16 residues. CDR1 is SGHRS, CDR2 YFSETQ, per germline. In nucleotides, the CDR3 is TGCGCCAGCAGCAGGATAACTAGCGGGAGGGGCAATGAGCAGTTCTTC. This translates into CASSRITSGRGNEQFF.

The rearrangement joins TRBV27 to TRBJ2-7; 12 bases agree with TRBD2. The CDR3 spans 17 residues. Trimming took 9 bases from V and 6 from J; bases not matched to a gene: 18. Germline V gives CDR1 MNHEY, CDR2 SMNVEV (reference sequence). CDR3 sequence (DNA): TGTGCCAGGTATGACCAAGTGGAAAGGACTAGCGGGATCGAGCAGTACTTC. Translating it yields CARYDQVERTSGIEQYF.

This clone qualifies as medium-sized. The CDR3 spells CASSYDGGTSGTNEQFF. DNA for the CDR3: TGTGCCAGCAGTTACGATGGTGGGACTAGCGGTACAAATGAGCAGTTCTTC. The chain uses TRBV6-2 or TRBV6-3 and TRBJ2-1, with 11 bases lining up with TRBD2. The CDR3 totals 17 residues. CDR1 MNHEY and CDR2 SVGEGT come from the germline V gene. Unmatched junction bases numbered 10, after V lost 2 bases and J lost 7 bases.

The sample holds many counts of this clone. The chain joins TRBV12-3 or TRBV12-4 to TRBJ2-3; D call uncertain. Trimming left V 1 base short and J 5 bases short, with 4 bases between. CDR3 size: 12 residues. The CDR3 reads CASSLDIDTQYF. For the CDR3, the DNA is TGTGCCAGCAGTTTAGATATAGATACGCAGTATTTT.

This clone was found many times. The V and J genes are TRBV30 and TRBJ2-3, with 8 bases identical to TRBD2. Trimming at V came to 2 bases and at J to 3 bases, leaving 4 bases not matched to a gene. This CDR3 region has 14 residues. Germline values: CDR1 GTSNPN, CDR2 SVGIG (reference sequence). For the CDR3, the DNA is TGTGCCTGGAGTACCGGGAGGGGAACAGATACGCAGTATTTT. Translating gives CAWSTGRGTDTQYF.

This clone was recorded at least ten times. This sequence joins TRBV19 and TRBJ2-2; 9 bases agree with TRBD1. This CDR3 has 15 amino acids. V lost 6 bases, J lost 7 bases, and 9 bases stayed unmatched. Germline values: CDR1 LNHDA, CDR2 SQIVND (reference sequence). The CDR3 protein is CASSAQGAPGGELFF. CDR3 nucleotide sequence: TGTGCCAGTAGCGCACAGGGGGCTCCAGGCGGGGAGCTGTTTTTT.

Many counts were recorded for this clone. V and J are TRBV2 and TRBJ2-5; D ambiguous. Germline-derived CDR1 and CDR2 are SNHLY and FYNNEI. This CDR3 has 13 residues. V was pared by 0 bases and J by 5 bases, with 7 bases between. CDR3 in amino acids: CASSEALGETQYF. The CDR3 DNA reads TGTGCCAGCAGTGAAGCGCTCGGGGAGACCCAGTACTTC. Full variable domain (outside the CDR3, taken from reference TRBV2 and TRBJ2-5): EPEVTQTPSHQVTQMGQEVILRCVPISNHLYFYWYRQILGQKVEFLVSFYNNEISEKSEIFDDQFSVERPDGSNFTLKIRSTKLEDSAMYFCASSEALGETQYFGPGTRLLVL.